The TCR beta chain described here comes from a study of cytomegalovirus exposure and HLA in healthy donors. With 6 bases clipped from V and 4 bases from J, the junction kept 12 bases outside the gene matches. CDR3 length: 17 residues. Germline CDR1 is ENHRY and CDR2 is SYGVKD. A multiplex PCR was run with 60 Vbeta primers and 13 Jbeta primers. Some clones are missing from TCRdb's copy, which holds only in-frame ones; the method was immunoSEQ multiplex PCR. This sample yields around 120,000 clones, of which more than 80% are seen a single time; 2% to 3% belongs to the top ten. The origin of this receptor is a man aged 30-40 years in good health and CMV-seronegative. The sequencing input was PBMCs. V and J are TRBV10-3 and TRBJ2-7; 13 nucleotides align to TRBD2. CDR3 sequence reads: CAISQFGTSGKKYEQYF. The CDR3 DNA follows: TGTGCCATCAGCCAGTTTGGGACTAGCGGGAAAAAGTACGAGCAGTACTTC.